The source of this TCR beta chain is a study of blood T cells in healthy people across ages. Study conclusions and caveats: Correlation between TCR beta diversity and naive T cell percentage was strong.

This clonotype was counted at least ten times. What it binds is not known. Together with a sample-barcoded 5' primer, a J-beta primer mix was included in a second PCR lasting about 6 to 12 cycles. TCRdb re-analysed the 5' RACE reads in MiXCR, keeping a single row per CDR3 protein. The repertoire consists of approximately 1.5 million distinct CDR3 sequences, with approximately 32% occurring once and the leading ten covering around 11%. The CDR3 contains 16 residues. Deletions cut 0 bases from V and 10 bases from J, with 20 bases between. Germline V gene data show CDR1 as SGHRS and CDR2 as YFSETQ. Sequencing was performed on blood. This receptor was obtained from a woman in her twenties or thirties in good health. This chain joins TRBV5-1 and TRBJ2-1, with D perhaps matching TRBD1 (6 bases). The CDR3 DNA reads TGCGCCAGCAGCTTGGCCAGGGGTCCCCTTGAGGAGGAGCAGTTCTTC. Translating gives CASSLARGPLEEEQFF.